This T cell receptor (beta chain) was sequenced in a study of cytomegalovirus exposure and HLA in healthy donors. Study outcomes and limitations: For most TCR sequences rarity was the rule, although some public TCRs occurred in many donors. Links to common viral pathogens appeared, in a later analysis, for several of the most significant clusters.

This clone showed up just a few times. Its antigen is as yet unknown. Amplification used 60 Vbeta primers and 13 Jbeta primers. TCRdb's copy holds only in-frame clones and misses some; the assay was immunoSEQ multiplex PCR. There are 95,000 to 110,000 clones in the sample; more than 70% occur only once, and roughly 8% lies in the top ten. Material for sequencing was PBMCs. This clonotype originated in a young man in good health and CMV-seronegative.

CDR3 region: CASSIGTGAPPTEQFF. In nucleotides, the CDR3 is TGTGCCAGTAGTATTGGAACAGGGGCCCCACCTACTGAGCAGTTCTTC. The chain joins TRBV19 to TRBJ2-1; 7 bases align to TRBD1. Germline loops: CDR1 LNHDA, CDR2 SQIVND (reference sequence). V shed 3 bases, J shed 9 bases, and the junction held 14 bases outside the gene matches. CDR3 length equals 16 residues.